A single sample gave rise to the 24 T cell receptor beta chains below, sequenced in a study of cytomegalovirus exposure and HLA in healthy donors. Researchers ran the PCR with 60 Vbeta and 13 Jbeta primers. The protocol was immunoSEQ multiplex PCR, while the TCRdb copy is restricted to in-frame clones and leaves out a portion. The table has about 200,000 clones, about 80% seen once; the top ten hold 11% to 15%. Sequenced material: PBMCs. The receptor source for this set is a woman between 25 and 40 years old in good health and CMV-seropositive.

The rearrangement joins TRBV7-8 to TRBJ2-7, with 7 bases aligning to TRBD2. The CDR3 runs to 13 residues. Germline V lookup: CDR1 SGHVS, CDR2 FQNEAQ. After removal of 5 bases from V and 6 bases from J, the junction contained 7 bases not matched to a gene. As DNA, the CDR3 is TGTGCCAGCAGCGTCGGGGGGATTGCCGAGCAGTACTTC. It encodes CASSVGGIAEQYF.

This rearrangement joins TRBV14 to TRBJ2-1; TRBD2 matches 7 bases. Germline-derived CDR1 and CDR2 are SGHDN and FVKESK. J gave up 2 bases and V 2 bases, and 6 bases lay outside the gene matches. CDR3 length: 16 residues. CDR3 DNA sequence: TGTGCCAGCAGCCAAACCGGGCGGGGGACCTACAATGAGCAGTTCTTC. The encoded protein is CASSQTGRGTYNEQFF. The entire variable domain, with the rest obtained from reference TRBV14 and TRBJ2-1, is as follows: EAGVTQFPSHSVIEKGQTVTLRCDPISGHDNLYWYRRVMGKEIKFLLHFVKESKQDESGMPNNRFLAERTGGTYSTLKVQPAELEDSGVYFCASSQTGRGTYNEQFFGPGTRLTVL.

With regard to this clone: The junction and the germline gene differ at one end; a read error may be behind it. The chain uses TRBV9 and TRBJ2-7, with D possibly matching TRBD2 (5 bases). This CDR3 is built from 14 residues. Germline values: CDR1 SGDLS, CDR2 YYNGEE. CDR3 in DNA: TGTGCCAGCAACGTAGATGCGGGCACGGGCGAGCAGTACTTC. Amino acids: CASNVDAGTGEQYF.

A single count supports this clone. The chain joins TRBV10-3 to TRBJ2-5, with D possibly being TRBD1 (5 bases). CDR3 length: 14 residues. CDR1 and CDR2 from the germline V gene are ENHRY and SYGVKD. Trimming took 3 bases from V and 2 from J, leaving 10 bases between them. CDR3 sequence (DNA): TGTGCCATCAGTGATTCACGACAGCAAGAGACCCAGTACTTC. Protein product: CAISDSRQQETQYF.

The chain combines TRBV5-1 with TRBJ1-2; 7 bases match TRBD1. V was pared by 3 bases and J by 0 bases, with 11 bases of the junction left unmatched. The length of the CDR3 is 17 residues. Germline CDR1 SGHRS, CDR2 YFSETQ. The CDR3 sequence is CASSSGQPPTANYGYTF. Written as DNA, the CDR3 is TGCGCCAGCAGCTCGGGACAGCCGCCTACCGCTAACTATGGCTACACCTTC.

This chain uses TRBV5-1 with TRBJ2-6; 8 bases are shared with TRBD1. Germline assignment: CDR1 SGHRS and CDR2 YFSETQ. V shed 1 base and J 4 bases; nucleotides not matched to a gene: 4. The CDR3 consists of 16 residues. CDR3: CASSLSGQGGANVLTF. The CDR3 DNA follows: TGCGCCAGCAGCTTGTCTGGACAGGGAGGGGCCAACGTCCTGACTTTC.

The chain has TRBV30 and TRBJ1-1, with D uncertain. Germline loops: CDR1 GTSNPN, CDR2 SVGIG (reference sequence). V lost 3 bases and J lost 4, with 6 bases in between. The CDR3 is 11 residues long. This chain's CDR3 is CAWRWATEAFF. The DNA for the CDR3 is TGTGCCTGGAGGTGGGCCACTGAAGCTTTCTTT.

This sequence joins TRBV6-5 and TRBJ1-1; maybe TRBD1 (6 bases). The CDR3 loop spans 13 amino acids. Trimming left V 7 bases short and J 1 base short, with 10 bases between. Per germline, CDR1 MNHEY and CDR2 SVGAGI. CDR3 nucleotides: TGTGCCAGCAACACAGGGAGGAACACTGAAGCTTTCTTT. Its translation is CASNTGRNTEAFF.

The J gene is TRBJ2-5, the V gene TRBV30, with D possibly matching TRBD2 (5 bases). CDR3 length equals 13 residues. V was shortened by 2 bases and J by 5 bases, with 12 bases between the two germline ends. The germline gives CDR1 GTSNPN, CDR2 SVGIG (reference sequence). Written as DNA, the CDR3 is TGTGCCTGGAGTCTTACTAGGAGGGAGACCCAGTACTTC. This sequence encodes CAWSLTRRETQYF.

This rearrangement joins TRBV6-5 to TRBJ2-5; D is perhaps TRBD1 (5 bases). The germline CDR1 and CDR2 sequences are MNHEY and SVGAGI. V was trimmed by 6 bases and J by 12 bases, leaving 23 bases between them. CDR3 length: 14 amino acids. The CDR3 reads CASSPEGRQGHKYF. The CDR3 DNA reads TGTGCCAGCAGCCCCGAAGGGCGGCAGGGCCATAAGTACTTC.

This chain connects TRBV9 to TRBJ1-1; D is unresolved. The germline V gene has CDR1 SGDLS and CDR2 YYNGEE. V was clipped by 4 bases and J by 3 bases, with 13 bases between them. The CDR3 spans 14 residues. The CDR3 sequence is CASSHGWRDTEAFF. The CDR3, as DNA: TGTGCCAGCAGCCACGGATGGCGGGACACTGAAGCTTTCTTT.

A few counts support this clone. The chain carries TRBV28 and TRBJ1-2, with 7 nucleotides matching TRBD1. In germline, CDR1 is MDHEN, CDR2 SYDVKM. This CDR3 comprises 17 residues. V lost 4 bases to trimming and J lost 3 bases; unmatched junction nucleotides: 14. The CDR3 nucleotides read TGTGCCAGCAGTTCTTCCATCGACAGGGTTTATGACTATGGCTACACCTTC. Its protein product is CASSSSIDRVYDYGYTF.

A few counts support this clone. This chain's CDR3 is CASSSRETQYF. In nucleotides, the CDR3 is TGTGCCAGCAGCTCACGGGAGACCCAGTACTTC. The chain links TRBV5-4 to TRBJ2-5; D not certain. The CDR3 extends over 11 amino acids. V lost 3 bases, J lost 5 bases, and 5 bases lay in between. From germline, CDR1 is SGHNT and CDR2 YYREEE (reference sequence).

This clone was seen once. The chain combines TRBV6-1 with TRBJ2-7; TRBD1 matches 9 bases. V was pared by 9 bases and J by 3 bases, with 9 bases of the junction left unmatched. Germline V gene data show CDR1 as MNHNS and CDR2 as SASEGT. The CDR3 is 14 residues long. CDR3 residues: CASASGTGYYEQYF. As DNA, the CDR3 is TGTGCCAGTGCTTCCGGGACAGGGTACTACGAGCAGTACTTC.

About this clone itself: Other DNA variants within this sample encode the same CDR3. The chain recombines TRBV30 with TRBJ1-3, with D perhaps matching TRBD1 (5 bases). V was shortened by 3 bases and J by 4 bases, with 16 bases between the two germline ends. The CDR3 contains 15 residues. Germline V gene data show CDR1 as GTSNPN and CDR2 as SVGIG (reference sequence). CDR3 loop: CAWSSGFPSGNTIYF. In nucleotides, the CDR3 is TGTGCCTGGAGCTCAGGGTTCCCGTCAGGAAACACCATATATTTT.

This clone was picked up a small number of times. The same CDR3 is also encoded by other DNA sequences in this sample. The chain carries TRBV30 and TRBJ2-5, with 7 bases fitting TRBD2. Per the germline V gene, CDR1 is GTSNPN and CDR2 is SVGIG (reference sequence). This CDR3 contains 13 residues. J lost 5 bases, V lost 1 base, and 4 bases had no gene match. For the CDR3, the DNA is TGTGCCTGGAGTGCATCCGGGGGGGAGACCCAGTACTTC. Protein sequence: CAWSASGGETQYF.

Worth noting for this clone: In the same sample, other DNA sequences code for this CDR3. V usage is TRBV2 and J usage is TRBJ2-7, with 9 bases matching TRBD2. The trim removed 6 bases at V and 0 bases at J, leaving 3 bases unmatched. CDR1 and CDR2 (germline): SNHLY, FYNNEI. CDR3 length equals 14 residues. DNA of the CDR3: TGTGCCAGCAGCGAGGGACTAGCCTCCTACGAGCAGTACTTC. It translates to CASSEGLASYEQYF. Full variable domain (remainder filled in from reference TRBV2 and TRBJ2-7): EPEVTQTPSHQVTQMGQEVILRCVPISNHLYFYWYRQILGQKVEFLVSFYNNEISEKSEIFDDQFSVERPDGSNFTLKIRSTKLEDSAMYFCASSEGLASYEQYFGPGTRLTVT.

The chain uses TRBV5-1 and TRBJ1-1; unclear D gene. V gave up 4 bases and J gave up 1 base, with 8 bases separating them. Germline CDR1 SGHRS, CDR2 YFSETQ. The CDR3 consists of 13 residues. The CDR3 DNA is TGCGCCAGCAGCGAGCCCGGGAACACTGAAGCTTTCTTT. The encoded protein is CASSEPGNTEAFF.

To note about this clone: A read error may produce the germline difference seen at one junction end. The CDR3 sequence is CAGSSNQKTEAFF. The CDR3 DNA is TGTGCCGGCAGCTCCAATCAGAAAACTGAAGCTTTCTTT. This sequence joins TRBV11-2 and TRBJ1-1; D remains ambiguous. CDR1 is SGHAT and CDR2 is FQNNGV in the germline V gene. The CDR3 sequence is 13 residues long.

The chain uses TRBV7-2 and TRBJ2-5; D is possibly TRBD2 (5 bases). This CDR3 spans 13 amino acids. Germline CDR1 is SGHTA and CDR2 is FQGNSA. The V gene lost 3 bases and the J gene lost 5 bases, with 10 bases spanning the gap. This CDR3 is CASSFRTRETQYF. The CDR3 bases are TGTGCCAGCAGCTTCCGGACTCGCGAGACCCAGTACTTC.

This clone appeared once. CDR3 sequence (DNA): TGCGCCAGCAGCTTGGCCATTTCGGGGGACTATGGCTACACCTTC. This gives the protein CASSLAISGDYGYTF. J is TRBJ1-2 and V is TRBV5-1; tentatively, D is TRBD1 (5 bases). Germline CDR1 SGHRS, CDR2 YFSETQ. Trimming cost V 0 bases and J 3 bases, with 12 bases left between them. The CDR3 consists of 15 residues.

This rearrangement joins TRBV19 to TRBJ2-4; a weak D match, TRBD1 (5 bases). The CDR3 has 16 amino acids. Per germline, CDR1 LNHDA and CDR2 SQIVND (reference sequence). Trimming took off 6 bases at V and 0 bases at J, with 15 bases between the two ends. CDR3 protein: CASSKQVWVAKNIQYF. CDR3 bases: TGTGCCAGTAGCAAACAGGTTTGGGTAGCCAAAAACATTCAGTACTTC. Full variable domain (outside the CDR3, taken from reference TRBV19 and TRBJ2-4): DGGITQSPKYLFRKEGQNVTLSCEQNLNHDAMYWYRQDPGQGLRLIYYSQIVNDFQKGDIAEGYSVSREKKESFPLTVTSAQKNPTAFYLCASSKQVWVAKNIQYFGAGTRLSVL.

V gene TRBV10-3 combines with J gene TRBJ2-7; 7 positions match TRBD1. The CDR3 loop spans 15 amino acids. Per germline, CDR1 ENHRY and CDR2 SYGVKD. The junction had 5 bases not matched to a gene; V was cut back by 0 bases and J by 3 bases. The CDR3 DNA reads TGTGCCATCAGTGAGTCGGTACAGGGGTTCTACGAGCAGTACTTC. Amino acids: CAISESVQGFYEQYF.

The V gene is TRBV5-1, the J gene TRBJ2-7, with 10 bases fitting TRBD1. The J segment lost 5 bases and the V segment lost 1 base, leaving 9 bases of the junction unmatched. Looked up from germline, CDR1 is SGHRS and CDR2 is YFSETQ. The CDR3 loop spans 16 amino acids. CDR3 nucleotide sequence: TGCGCCAGCAGCTTGTTCCGGACAGGGGGAAAGGACGAGCAGTACTTC. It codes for CASSLFRTGGKDEQYF.